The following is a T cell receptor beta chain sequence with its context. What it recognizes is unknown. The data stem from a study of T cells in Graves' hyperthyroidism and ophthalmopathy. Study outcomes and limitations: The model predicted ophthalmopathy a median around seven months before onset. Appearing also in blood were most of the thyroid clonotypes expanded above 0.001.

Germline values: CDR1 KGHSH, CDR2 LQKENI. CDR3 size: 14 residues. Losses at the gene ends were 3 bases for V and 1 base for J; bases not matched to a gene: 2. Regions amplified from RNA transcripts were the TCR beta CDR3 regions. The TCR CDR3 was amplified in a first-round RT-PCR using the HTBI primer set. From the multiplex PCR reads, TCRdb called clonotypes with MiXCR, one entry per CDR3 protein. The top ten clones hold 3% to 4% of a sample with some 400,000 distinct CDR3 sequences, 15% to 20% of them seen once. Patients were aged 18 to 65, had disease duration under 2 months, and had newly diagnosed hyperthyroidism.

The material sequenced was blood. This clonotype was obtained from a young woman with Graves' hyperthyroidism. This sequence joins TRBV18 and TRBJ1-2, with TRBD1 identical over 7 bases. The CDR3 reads CASSPGQNNYGYTF. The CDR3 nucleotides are TGTGCCAGCTCACCGGGACAGAATAACTATGGCTACACCTTC.